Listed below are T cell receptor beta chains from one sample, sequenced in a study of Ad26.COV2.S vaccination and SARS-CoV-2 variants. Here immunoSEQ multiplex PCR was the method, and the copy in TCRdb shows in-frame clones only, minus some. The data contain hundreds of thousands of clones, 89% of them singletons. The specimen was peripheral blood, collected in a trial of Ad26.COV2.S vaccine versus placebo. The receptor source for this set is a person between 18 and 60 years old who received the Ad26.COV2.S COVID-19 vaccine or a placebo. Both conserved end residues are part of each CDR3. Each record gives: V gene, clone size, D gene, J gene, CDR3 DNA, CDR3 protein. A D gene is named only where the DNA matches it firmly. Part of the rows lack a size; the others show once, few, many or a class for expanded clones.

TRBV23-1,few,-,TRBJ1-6,TGCGCCAGCAGTCGCGTGGACCCCTATAATTCACCCCTCCACTTT,CASSRVDPYNSPLHF
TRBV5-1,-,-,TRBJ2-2,TGCGCCAGCAGCTTGCCAGGGGCTAGGGGGAGCACCGGGGAGCTGTTTTTT,CASSLPGARGSTGELFF
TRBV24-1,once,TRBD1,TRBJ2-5,TGTGCCACCAGTGATGGGACAGGGGGCAGAGAGACCCAGTACTTC,CATSDGTGGRETQYF
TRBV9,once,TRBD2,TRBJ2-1,TGTGCCAGCAGCGTAGGCGGGGGGGTTCGAGGTCAGTTCTTC,CASSVGGGVRGQFF
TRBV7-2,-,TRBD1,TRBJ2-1,TGTGCCAGCAGCTCATCCGGGACAGGGAATGAGCAGTTCTTC,CASSSSGTGNEQFF
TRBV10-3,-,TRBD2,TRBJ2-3,TGTGCCATCAGCGTAAGCGGGGGAGTAGAGAATACGCAGTATTTT,CAISVSGGVENTQYF
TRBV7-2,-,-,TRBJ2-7,TGTGCCAGCAGCTTTTCCCGGGGGTCCTCGACCACTTTCTACGAGCAGTACTTC,CASSFSRGSSTTFYEQYF
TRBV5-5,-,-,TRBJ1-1,TGTGCCAGCAGCTTGGTTTCAGGGGCGAACACTGAAGCTTTCTTT,CASSLVSGANTEAFF
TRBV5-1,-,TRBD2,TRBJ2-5,TGCGCCAGCTCGGAGGGGACTAGCGGAGAGACCCAGTACTTC,CASSEGTSGETQYF
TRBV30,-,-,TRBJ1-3,TGTGCCTGGAGTGCAGTATTTTATCCGGGGCAGAGCTCTGGAAACACCATATATTTT,CAWSAVFYPGQSSGNTIYF
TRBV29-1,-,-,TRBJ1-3,TGCAGCGTTGAAGGGAACGCTGGAAACACCATATATTTT,CSVEGNAGNTIYF
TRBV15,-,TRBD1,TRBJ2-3,TGTGCCACCAGCAGAGGGGACAGGGCCACAGATACGCAGTATTTT,CATSRGDRATDTQYF
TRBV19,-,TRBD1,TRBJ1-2,TGTGCCAGTAGTGTCGACAGGGCCCTAGGAGGCTACACCTTC,CASSVDRALGGYTF
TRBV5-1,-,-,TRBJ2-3,TGCGCCAGCAGCTTGGAGCAGGACACAGATACGCAGTATTTT,CASSLEQDTDTQYF
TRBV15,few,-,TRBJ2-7,TGTGCCACCAGCTCCCCCGGGGGGCGGGGGACAGGCGGCTACGAGCAGTACTTC,CATSSPGGRGTGGYEQYF
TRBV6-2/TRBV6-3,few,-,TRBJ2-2,TGTGCCAGCAGTTACAATACAGGGATCACCGGGGAGCTGTTTTTT,CASSYNTGITGELFF
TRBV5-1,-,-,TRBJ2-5,TGCGCCAGCAGCTCCGAAGGGGAGACCCAGTACTTC,CASSSEGETQYF
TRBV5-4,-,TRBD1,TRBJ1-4,TGTGCCAGCAGCGGGACAGGGGAGGAAAAACTGTTTTTT,CASSGTGEEKLFF
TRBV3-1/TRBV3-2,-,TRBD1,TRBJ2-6,TGTGCCAGCAGCGCCCGGGACAGGGGGGCTGGGGCCAACGTCCTGACTTTC,CASSARDRGAGANVLTF
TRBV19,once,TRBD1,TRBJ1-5,TGTGCCAGTAGTATCGACAGGGGGCCGAATCAGCCCCAGCATTTT,CASSIDRGPNQPQHF
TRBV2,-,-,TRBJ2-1,TGTGCCAGCACCCAGGACGGTAGCTCCTACAATGAGCAGTTCTTC,CASTQDGSSYNEQFF
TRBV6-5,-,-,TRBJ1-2,TGTGCCAGCAGTCCCGACGTCCTCTATGGCTACACCTTC,CASSPDVLYGYTF
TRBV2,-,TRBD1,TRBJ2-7,TGTGCCAGCAGCGGGACAGCTTCCTACGAGCAGTACTTC,CASSGTASYEQYF
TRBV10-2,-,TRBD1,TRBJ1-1,TGCGCCAGCAGTGCGGGACAGGGAGTTCAGGGTTTCTTT,CASSAGQGVQGFF
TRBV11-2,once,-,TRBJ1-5,TGTGCCAGCAGCACCGATGGTGGGAATCAGCCCCAGCATTTT,CASSTDGGNQPQHF
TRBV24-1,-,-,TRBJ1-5,TGTGCCACCAGTGATTCCTTACAAGGTGGCAATCAGCCCCAGCATTTT,CATSDSLQGGNQPQHF
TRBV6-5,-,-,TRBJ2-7,TGTGCCAGCAGTCGGGGGACGGCAGGGCGCTACGAGCAGTACTTC,CASSRGTAGRYEQYF
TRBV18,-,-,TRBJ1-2,TGTGCCAGCGTACGGGGGGATGGCTACACCTTC,CASVRGDGYTF
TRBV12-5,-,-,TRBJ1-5,TGTGCTAGTGGTTTCGGGGATAGTCAGCCCCAGCATTTT,CASGFGDSQPQHF
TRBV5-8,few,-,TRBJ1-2,TGTGCCAGCAGCTTTCGGGTTTACTATGGCTACACCTTC,CASSFRVYYGYTF
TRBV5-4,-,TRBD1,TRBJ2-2,TGTGCCAGCAGCTCGGCGACAGGGGAGAACACCGGGGAGCTGTTTTTT,CASSSATGENTGELFF
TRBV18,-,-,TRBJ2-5,TGTGCCAGCTCACCAGACAGACTTGGAGAGACCCAGTACTTC,CASSPDRLGETQYF
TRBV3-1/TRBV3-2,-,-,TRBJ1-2,TGTGCCAGCAGCCCCCCCGTAAGCTATGGCTACACCTTC,CASSPPVSYGYTF
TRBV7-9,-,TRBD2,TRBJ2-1,TGTGCCAGCAGGGATCGAACTAGCGGGCCGCAGTTCTTC,CASRDRTSGPQFF
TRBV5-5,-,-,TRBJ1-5,TGTGCCAGCAGCGTAGGGGGAGACCAGCCCCAGCATTTT,CASSVGGDQPQHF
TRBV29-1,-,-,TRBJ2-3,TGCAGCGTCACCCATGCGGCGGACACAGATACGCAGTATTTT,CSVTHAADTDTQYF
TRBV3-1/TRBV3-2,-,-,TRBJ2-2,TGTGCCAGCGCCCTGGGGGTAAACACCGGGGAGCTGTTTTTT,CASALGVNTGELFF
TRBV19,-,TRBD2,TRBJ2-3,TGTGCCAGTAGTATCCGGGGGACTAGCAGCCTAAGCACAGATACGCAGTATTTT,CASSIRGTSSLSTDTQYF
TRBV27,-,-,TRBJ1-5,TGTGCCTCCCGGGGGGGAAATCAGCCCCAGCATTTT,CASRGGNQPQHF
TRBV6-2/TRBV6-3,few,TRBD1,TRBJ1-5,TGTGCCAGCGGCCGGACAGGGGACAATCAGCCCCAGCATTTT,CASGRTGDNQPQHF
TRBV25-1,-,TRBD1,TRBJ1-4,TGTGCCAGCAGTCCCGACAGGGGCTGGGAAAAACTGTTTTTT,CASSPDRGWEKLFF
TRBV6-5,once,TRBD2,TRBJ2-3,TGTGCCAGCAGCTCCTGGAAGGGGACTAGCGATACGCAGTATTTT,CASSSWKGTSDTQYF
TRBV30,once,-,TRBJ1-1,TGTGCCTGGAGTAGGTTCACTGAAGCTTTCTTT,CAWSRFTEAFF
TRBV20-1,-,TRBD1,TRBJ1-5,TGCAGTGCTAGTCTTCCCAGGGGGCAGGAGCCCCAGCATTTT,CSASLPRGQEPQHF
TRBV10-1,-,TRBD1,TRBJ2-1,TGCGCCAGCACTAAACAGGGGGAAACCTACAATGAGCAGTTCTTC,CASTKQGETYNEQFF
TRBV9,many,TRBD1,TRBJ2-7,TGTGCCAGCAGCGTAGATAACAGGGGTTACGAGCAGTACTTC,CASSVDNRGYEQYF
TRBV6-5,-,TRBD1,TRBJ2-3,TGTGCCAGCAGCCCGACAGGGGTTATGCAGTATTTT,CASSPTGVMQYF
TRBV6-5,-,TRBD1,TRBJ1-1,TGTGCCAGCAGCTTCGGACAGGGGGCGACTGAAGCTTTCTTT,CASSFGQGATEAFF
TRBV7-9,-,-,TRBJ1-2,TGTGCCAGCAGCTTAGGGGAGACAGCGAACTATGGCTACACCTTC,CASSLGETANYGYTF
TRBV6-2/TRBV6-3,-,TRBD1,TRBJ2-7,TGTGCCAGCAGTCCCCGGGACAGGGGAATATACGAGCAGTACTTC,CASSPRDRGIYEQYF
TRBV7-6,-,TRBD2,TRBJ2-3,TGTGCCAGCAGCCGTATAGCGGGAGTTCCAGATACGCAGTATTTT,CASSRIAGVPDTQYF